Listed below are T cell receptor beta chains from one sample, sequenced in a study of CD8 T cells in ankylosing spondylitis. TCRdb fed the 5' RACE reads into MiXCR, producing one record per CDR3 protein. Counted here are about 310,000 distinct CDR3 sequences, less than 25% occurring once; the ten biggest clones make up 3.5%. The specimen was blood, either unsorted or a sorted T cell fraction (not recorded which). Receptors were obtained from a female donor with ankylosing spondylitis or in good health (not recorded which). The CDR3 runs from the conserved cysteine through the conserved F or W. D genes are given only for firm matches. Size values are once, few and many counts, or a class for expanded clones, and some rows have none.

size	V	D	J	CDR3	DNA
few	TRBV15	.	TRBJ2-5	CATSRDEGPETQYF	TGTGCCACCAGCAGAGATGAGGGGCCGGAGACCCAGTACTTC
few	TRBV20-1	.	TRBJ2-1	CSARTGVGGNEQFF	TGCAGTGCCCGGACGGGAGTTGGGGGCAATGAGCAGTTCTTC
many	TRBV20-1	TRBD2	TRBJ2-1	CSAPGLASNEQFF	TGCAGTGCTCCGGGACTAGCGTCGAATGAGCAGTTCTTC
.	TRBV28	.	TRBJ1-5	CASSFSRRPQHF	TGTGCCAGCAGTTTTTCCCGTAGGCCCCAGCATTTT
.	TRBV5-1	TRBD1	TRBJ2-3	CASRDSATDTQYF	TGCGCCAGCCGGGACAGCGCCACAGATACGCAGTATTTT
few	TRBV7-2	TRBD1	TRBJ2-3	CASSPEGQLPDTQYF	TGTGCCAGCAGCCCAGAGGGACAGTTGCCAGATACGCAGTATTTT
.	TRBV2	TRBD2	TRBJ2-2	CASVDRLADTGELFF	TGTGCCAGCGTAGATAGGCTAGCGGACACCGGGGAGCTGTTTTTT
many	TRBV29-1	TRBD1	TRBJ2-7	CSVGQGTYEQYF	TGCAGCGTCGGACAGGGGACCTACGAGCAGTACTTC
.	TRBV6-5	.	TRBJ1-1	CASSRVGEAFF	TGTGCCAGCAGCCGAGTCGGGGAAGCTTTCTTT
.	TRBV6-4	.	TRBJ1-6	CASSDSPSSYNSPLHF	TGTGCCAGCAGTGACTCTCCCAGCTCCTATAATTCACCCCTCCACTTT
.	TRBV10-3	.	TRBJ1-5	CAISGTPSNQPQHF	TGTGCCATCAGTGGGACACCTAGCAATCAGCCCCAGCATTTT
.	TRBV4-3	.	TRBJ1-3	CASSQGTGNTIYF	TGCGCCAGCAGCCAGGGGACTGGAAACACCATATATTTT
few	TRBV7-2	TRBD2	TRBJ2-7	CASSRYVLAASSYEQYF	TGTGCCAGCAGCCGCTATGTACTAGCGGCTAGCTCCTACGAGCAGTACTTC
.	TRBV11-2	TRBD2	TRBJ2-1	CASSPASGRALNEQFF	TGTGCCAGCAGCCCGGCTAGCGGGAGGGCCTTGAATGAGCAGTTCTTC
.	TRBV6-1	TRBD1	TRBJ1-5	CASSEGQNYQPQHF	TGTGCCAGCAGTGAGGGACAGAATTATCAGCCCCAGCATTTT
.	TRBV5-1	.	TRBJ1-5	CASSPLAGDDQPQHF	TGCGCCAGCAGCCCATTGGCAGGGGATGATCAGCCCCAGCATTTT
few	TRBV6-5	TRBD1	TRBJ1-2	CASSYSARPGQHYGYTF	TGTGCCAGCAGTTACTCCGCCCGACCGGGACAGCACTATGGCTACACCTTC
few	TRBV15	TRBD2	TRBJ2-3	CATSTPAGRADTQYF	TGTGCCACCAGCACCCCAGCGGGAAGGGCAGATACGCAGTATTTT
.	TRBV18	TRBD1	TRBJ2-7	CASSPPVWDRGPDSYEQYF	TGTGCCAGCTCACCACCGGTTTGGGACAGGGGGCCCGATTCTTACGAGCAGTACTTC
few	TRBV30	TRBD1	TRBJ1-2	CAWRRQGLNYGYTF	TGTGCCTGGAGGCGACAGGGCCTTAACTATGGCTACACCTTC
few	TRBV5-5	TRBD2	TRBJ2-3	CASSLRLAGGSTDTQYF	TGTGCCAGCAGCCTCCGACTAGCGGGAGGAAGCACAGATACGCAGTATTTT
.	TRBV28	.	TRBJ2-3	CASSPPRGSYTDTQYF	TGTGCCAGCAGTCCGCCCAGGGGTAGCTACACAGATACGCAGTATTTT
few	TRBV20-1	TRBD1	TRBJ1-5	CSARVPDRLSNQPQHF	TGCAGTGCTAGAGTCCCGGACAGGTTGAGCAATCAGCCCCAGCATTTT
few	TRBV7-9	.	TRBJ1-1	CASTVKGGTEAFF	TGTGCCAGCACTGTGAAGGGGGGTACTGAAGCTTTCTTT
.	TRBV28	.	TRBJ2-3	CASSSPRTDTQYF	TGTGCCAGCAGTAGCCCCAGGACAGATACGCAGTATTTT
.	TRBV7-2	.	TRBJ2-4	CASSLAAGSAKNIQYF	TGTGCCAGCAGCTTAGCGGCGGGTTCAGCCAAAAACATTCAGTACTTC